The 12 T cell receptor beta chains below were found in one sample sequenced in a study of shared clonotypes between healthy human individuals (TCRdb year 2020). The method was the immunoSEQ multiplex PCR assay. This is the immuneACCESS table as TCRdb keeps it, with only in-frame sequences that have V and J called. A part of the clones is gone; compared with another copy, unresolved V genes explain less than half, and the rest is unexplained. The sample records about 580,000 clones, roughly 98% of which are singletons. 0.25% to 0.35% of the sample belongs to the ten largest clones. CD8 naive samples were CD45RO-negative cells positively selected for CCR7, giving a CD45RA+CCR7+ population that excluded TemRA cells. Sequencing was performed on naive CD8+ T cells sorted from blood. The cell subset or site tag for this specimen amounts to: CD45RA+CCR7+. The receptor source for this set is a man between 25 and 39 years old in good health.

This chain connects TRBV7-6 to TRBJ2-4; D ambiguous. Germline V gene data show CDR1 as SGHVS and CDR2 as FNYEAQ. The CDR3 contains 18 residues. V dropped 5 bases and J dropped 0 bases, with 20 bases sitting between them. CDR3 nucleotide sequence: TGTGCCAGCAGCGTCGGGCTTCATCGCGGCTCAGCCAAAAACATTCAGTACTTC. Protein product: CASSVGLHRGSAKNIQYF.

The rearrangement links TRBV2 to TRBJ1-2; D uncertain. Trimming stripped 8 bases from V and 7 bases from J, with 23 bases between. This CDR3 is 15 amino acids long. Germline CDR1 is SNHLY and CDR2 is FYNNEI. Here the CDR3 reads CASCPTVPVGFGYTF. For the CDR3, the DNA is TGTGCCAGCTGCCCAACCGTTCCTGTCGGCTTTGGCTACACCTTC.

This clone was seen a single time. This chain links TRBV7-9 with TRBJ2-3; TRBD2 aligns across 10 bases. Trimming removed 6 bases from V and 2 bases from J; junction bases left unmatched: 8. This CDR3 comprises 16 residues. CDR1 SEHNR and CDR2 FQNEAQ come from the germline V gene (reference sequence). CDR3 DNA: TGTGCCAGCAGTACGGCGACTAGCGGGTACACAGATACGCAGTATTTT. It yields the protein CASSTATSGYTDTQYF.

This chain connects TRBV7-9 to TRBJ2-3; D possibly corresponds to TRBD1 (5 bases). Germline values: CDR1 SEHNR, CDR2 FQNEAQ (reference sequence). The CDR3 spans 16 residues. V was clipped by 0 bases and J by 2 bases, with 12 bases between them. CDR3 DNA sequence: TGTGCCAGCAGCTTAGCAAACAGGCTACTCACAGATACGCAGTATTTT. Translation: CASSLANRLLTDTQYF.

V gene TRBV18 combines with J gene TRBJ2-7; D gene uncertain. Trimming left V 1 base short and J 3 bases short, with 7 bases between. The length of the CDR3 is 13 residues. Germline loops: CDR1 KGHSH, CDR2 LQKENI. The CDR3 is CASSPRAGYEQYF. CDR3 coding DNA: TGTGCCAGCTCACCACGAGCCGGCTACGAGCAGTACTTC.

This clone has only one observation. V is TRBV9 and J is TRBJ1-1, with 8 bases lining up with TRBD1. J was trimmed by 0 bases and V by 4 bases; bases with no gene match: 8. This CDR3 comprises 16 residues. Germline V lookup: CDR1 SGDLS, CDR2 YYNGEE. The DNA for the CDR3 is TGTGCCAGCAGCATCGGACAGGGACGGTTGAACACTGAAGCTTTCTTT. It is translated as CASSIGQGRLNTEAFF.

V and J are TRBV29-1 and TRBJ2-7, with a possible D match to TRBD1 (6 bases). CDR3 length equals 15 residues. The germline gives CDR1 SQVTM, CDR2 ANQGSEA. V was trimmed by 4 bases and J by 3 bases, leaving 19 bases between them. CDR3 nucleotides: TGCAGCGTTGTTTGGAGGACAGCCCGACTCTACGAGCAGTACTTC. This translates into CSVVWRTARLYEQYF.

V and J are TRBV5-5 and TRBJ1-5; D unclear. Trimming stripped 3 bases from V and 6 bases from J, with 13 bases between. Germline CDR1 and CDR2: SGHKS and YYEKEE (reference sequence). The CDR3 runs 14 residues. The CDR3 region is CASSSELPTQPQHF. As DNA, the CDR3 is TGTGCCAGCAGCTCGGAACTCCCCACTCAGCCCCAGCATTTT.

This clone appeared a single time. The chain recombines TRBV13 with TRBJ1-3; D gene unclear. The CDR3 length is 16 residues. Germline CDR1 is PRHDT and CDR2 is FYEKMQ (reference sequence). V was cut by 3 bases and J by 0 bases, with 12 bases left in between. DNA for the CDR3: TGTGCCAGCAGCTTTAGCACGAGCGCCTCTGGAAACACCATATATTTT. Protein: CASSFSTSASGNTIYF.

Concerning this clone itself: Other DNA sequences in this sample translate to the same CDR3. The CDR3 region is CASSLGQNTEAFF. The CDR3 DNA follows: TGTGCCAGCAGTCTTGGACAGAACACTGAAGCTTTCTTT. V and J are TRBV28 and TRBJ1-1, with D possibly being TRBD1 (5 bases). There are 13 residues in the CDR3. V gave up 5 bases and J gave up 1 base, with 8 bases separating them. CDR1 and CDR2 from the germline V gene are MDHEN and SYDVKM.

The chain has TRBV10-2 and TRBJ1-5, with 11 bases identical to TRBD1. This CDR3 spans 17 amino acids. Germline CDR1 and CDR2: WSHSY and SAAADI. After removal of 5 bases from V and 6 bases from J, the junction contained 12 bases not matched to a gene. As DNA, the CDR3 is TGCGCCAGCAGTTCCGATAAGTCGGGACAGGGGGTTCAGCCCCAGCATTTT. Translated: CASSSDKSGQGVQPQHF.

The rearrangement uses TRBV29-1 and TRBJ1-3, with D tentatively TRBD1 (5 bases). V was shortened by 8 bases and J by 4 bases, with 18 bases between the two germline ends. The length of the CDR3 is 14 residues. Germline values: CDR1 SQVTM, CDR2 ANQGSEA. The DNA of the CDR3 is TGCAGCATGGAGCTCAGGGAGGAAGGAAACACCATATATTTT. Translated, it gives CSMELREEGNTIYF.